This T cell receptor beta chain was identified during a study of shared clonotypes between healthy human individuals. Points from the study as a whole: Sharing across four donors was highest in naive CD4 (about 5%) and lowest in memory CD8 (0.4%).

The germline V and J ends were trimmed by 4 bases and 0 bases, with 11 bases remaining between them. Looked up from germline, CDR1 is SGHRS and CDR2 is YFSETQ. There are 15 residues in the CDR3. On this clone: Its antigen is currently unknown.

The repertoire was sequenced with immunoSEQ multiplex PCR; TCRdb's copy has only in-frame clones and lacks some. This sample has about 510,000 clones; less than 96% occur once, and the top ten carry about 0.064%. The rearrangement uses TRBV5-1 and TRBJ1-3; possible D gene TRBD1, 6 bases. Sequencing input: naive CD4+ T cells sorted from blood. Subset reported: CD45RA+ positively selected. This receptor was identified in a woman under 40 in good health. CDR3 residues: CASSGQRHSGNTIYF. DNA of the CDR3: TGCGCCAGCAGCGGACAGAGACACTCTGGAAACACCATATATTTT.